This T cell receptor beta chain came from a study of OX40 agonist ivuxolimab in advanced cancers. Study information: Averaging around 60 years in age, with a range of roughly 20 to 90, the cohort was about 86% male. Findings and caveats of the study: Also present in some nonresponders was a low level of normalized T-cell clonal expansion. Both blood CD4+ and CD8+ T cells showed clonal growth by week 6 at 0.1 to 3.0 mg/kg.

Sampling of blood occurred at baseline, cycle 4 day 1, and cycle 7 day 1. Germline CDR1 is LNHDA and CDR2 is SQIVND (reference sequence). The V segment lost 1 base and the J segment 5 bases; nucleotides outside the gene matches: 7. CDR3 size: 16 residues. This clone was counted between two and nine times. As yet, its antigen is unknown. Libraries were prepared by immunoSEQ multiplex PCR; TCRdb keeps only in-frame clonotypes and omits some of them. The sample holds some 69,000 clones, around 89% seen once. The sequencing here drew on CD4+ or CD8+ T cells sorted from blood, taken in a trial of the OX40 agonist ivuxolimab. This rearrangement joins TRBV19 to TRBJ2-1; 8 bases map to TRBD1. The sequence was collected from an adult with an advanced solid tumor such as melanoma, head and neck, liver or kidney cancer. DNA of the CDR3: TGTGCCAGTAGTATAGGGACAGGGCGCCCCAACAATGAGCAGTTCTTC. Amino acid sequence: CASSIGTGRPNNEQFF.